This record concerns one T cell receptor beta chain sequence. Many counts were recorded for this clonotype. Its specific antigen is unknown. Base qualities were left out, and no much larger clone turns up one base away. The trim is 2 bases for V and 5 bases for J, with a gap of 15 bases between the germline ends. Its CDR3 holds 15 amino acids, cysteine through phenylalanine. Only the CDR3 DNA stays, 45 bases, in frame from base 1. Sequences KGHSH (CDR1) and LQKENI (CDR2) are obtained from the germline V gene. The data derive from a study of early T cells in non-severe SARS-CoV-2 infection (dated by TCRdb to the early 2020s). Turning to the overall study: TCR sequencing used bulk RNA from unsorted whole blood, so alpha and beta chains could not be paired.

This was a case-control study nested in a cohort of healthcare workers in London, UK, who had nasopharyngeal swab PCR tests and blood samples taken every week. Between 23 and 31 March 2020, the week of the UK lockdown, healthcare workers were enrolled and then followed up weekly for as long as 16 weeks. The library was built by means of 5' RACE. These reads were obtained on a NextSeq 500. The TCR library protocol attached unique molecular identifiers to individual cDNA molecules to correct for sequencing error and PCR bias. Both TCR alpha and beta chains were sequenced, and tight co-correlation was observed between alpha and beta sequence abundances in each sample. The study's own analysis went as follows. Decombinator V4 was used to annotate TCR sequences for V gene, J gene and CDR3. Expanded TCRs were defined as changing significantly between any two time points under a Poisson model with p below 0.0001. TCR abundances were normalised to the total number of TCRs sequenced per sample and expressed as counts per million. TRAV1-2 paired with TRAJ12, TRAJ20 or TRAJ33 defined MAIT TCRs, while TRAV10 paired with TRAJ18 defined iNKT TCRs. VDJdb, accessed 1 November 2021, was searched for CMV, EBV and SARS-CoV-2 annotated TCRs, with TCRs annotated for multiple antigens excluded. TCRdb reran the public reads through fastp at Q25 and MiXCR, keeping productive beta chains. Rows matching on CDR3 protein sequence are summarized as one entry with the most common DNA and genes. The V and J calls and clone size come from TCRdb's table, not from the authors' own analysis. The sample contains 65,000 to 75,000 distinct CDR3 sequences, around 10% of them found a single time. The ten largest clones add up to 3.5% to 4.5% of the sample.

What the authors observed across the whole study: VDJdb matching was skewed toward anti-spike CD8 responses and likely underestimated virus-specific expansions by missing private and CD4 specificities.

The rearranged chain carries TRBV18 and TRBJ1-1; TRBD1 could be the D gene, as 6 bases match. The sequenced sample was whole blood. This receptor was identified in an adult who was a healthcare worker with PCR-confirmed SARS-CoV-2 infection or an uninfected control (not recorded which). The encoded CDR3 is CASSPVGAPGTEAFF. The sequenced DNA is TGTGCCAGCTCACCAGTGGGGGCTCCCGGGACTGAAGCTTTCTTT. With the rest looked up from the reference TRBV18 and TRBJ1-1 genes rather than sequenced, the full variable domain is NAGVMQNPRHLVRRRGQEARLRCSPMKGHSHVYWYRQLPEEGLKFMVYLQKENIIDESGMPKERFSAEFPKEGPSILRIQQVVRGDSAAYFCASSPVGAPGTEAFFGQGTRLTVV.